This T cell receptor (beta chain) was documented in a study of blood T cells in healthy people across ages. Study-wide points: For the donors, CMV status was unknown and possibly confounded expanded clonotype changes.

Germline CDR1 and CDR2: SGHRS and YFSETQ. Between the trimmed V and J ends, which lost 1 base and 5 bases, there was a span of 15 bases. The CDR3 totals 16 residues. Sample-barcoded 5' priming and a J-beta primer mix drove a second PCR of roughly 6 to 12 cycles. From the 5' RACE reads, TCRdb called clonotypes with MiXCR, one entry per CDR3 protein. The sample holds approximately 690,000 distinct CDR3 sequences, about 54% seen once. As regards this clonotype: What it binds is unknown.

Sequenced input: blood. The sequence derives from a man in his 60s in good health. The V call is TRBV5-1, the J call TRBJ1-4; tentatively, D is TRBD1 (6 bases). The CDR3 DNA reads TGCGCCAGCAGCTTGAGGGCCGGGGGCACAAATGAAAAACTGTTTTTT. Translating it yields CASSLRAGGTNEKLFF.